These 3 T cell receptor beta chains came from one sample sequenced in a study of T cell repertoires in breast cancer. The expanded emulsion RT-PCR method captured paired alpha and beta chains from CD8+ T cells. Blocking oligonucleotides added to a second nested PCR suppressed unpaired genes. One entry per CDR3 protein results from TCRdb running MiXCR on the emulsion pairing reads. Among roughly 40,000 distinct CDR3 sequences listed, about 41% were seen once. Sequencing was carried out using CD8+ T cells. These receptor sequences come from a pool of human donors with breast cancer or a healthy control (not recorded which).

Notes on this clonotype: One end of the junction varies from germline; a read error may be responsible. CDR3 coding DNA: TGTGCTAGTTCTACAGGGCCTGAAGCTCTCTTT. Translating gives CASSTGPEALF. The V and J genes are TRBV12-5 and TRBJ1-1, with D perhaps TRBD1 (6 bases). CDR1 and CDR2 (germline): LGHNT, FRNRAP. This CDR3 contains 11 residues. Looking up the rest from reference TRBV12-5 and TRBJ1-1 gives the full variable domain: DARVTQTPRHKVTEMGQEVTMRCQPILGHNTVFWYRQTMMQGLELLAYFRNRAPLDDSGMPKDRFSAEMPDATLATLKIQPSEPRDSAVYFCASSTGPEALFGQGTRLTVV.

This clonotype was seen more than once but under ten times. This chain joins TRBV20-1 and TRBJ2-7; 8 nucleotides align to TRBD2. CDR3 size: 13 residues. Germline CDR1 reads DFQATT; CDR2 reads SNEGSKA (reference sequence). The V gene end was trimmed by 1 base and the J gene end by 4 bases; junction bases not matched to a gene: 3. The CDR3 DNA follows: TGCAGTGCTAGAGTGGGCGGGAGGTACGAGCAGTACTTC. The encoded protein is CSARVGGRYEQYF.

V is TRBV18 and J is TRBJ1-4; maybe TRBD1 (5 bases). CDR1 is KGHSH, CDR2 LQKENI, per germline. The ends were cut back, 6 bases at V and 5 bases at J, with 13 bases in the middle. This CDR3 has 14 residues. CDR3 nucleotides: TGTGCCAGCTCCCCCGGGACGGGGAATGAAAAACTGTTTTTT. Translated, it gives CASSPGTGNEKLFF.